Each of the 3 T cell receptor beta chains below was sequenced from the same sample in a study of OX40 agonist ivuxolimab in advanced cancers. Using immunoSEQ multiplex PCR, the repertoire was profiled, and TCRdb retains in-frame clones only, with some absent. In the table there are 50,000 to 75,000 clones, about 90% of which are singletons. The sample in question was CD4+ or CD8+ T cells sorted from blood, obtained in a trial of the OX40 agonist ivuxolimab. Source of these receptors: an adult with an advanced solid tumor such as melanoma, head and neck, liver or kidney cancer.

The genes are TRBV5-4 and TRBJ2-3; 7 bases match TRBD1. This CDR3 comprises 15 residues. The germline CDR1 and CDR2 sequences are SGHNT and YYREEE (reference sequence). Trimming cost V 4 bases and J 2 bases; bases outside gene matches: 7. In nucleotides, the CDR3 is TGTGCCAGCAGCACAACGACAGGGCCCACAGATACGCAGTATTTT. Translated: CASSTTTGPTDTQYF.

This chain connects TRBV5-1 to TRBJ2-5, with 11 bases fitting TRBD2. CDR1 is SGHRS, CDR2 YFSETQ, per germline. The CDR3 is 15 residues long. V lost 4 bases to trimming and J lost 2 bases; unmatched junction nucleotides: 4. The CDR3: CASSGGLAEQETQYF. The CDR3 region has the DNA TGCGCCAGCAGCGGGGGACTAGCGGAACAAGAGACCCAGTACTTC.

This clone appeared a single time. The chain uses TRBV28 and TRBJ2-5; TRBD2 matches 8 bases. CDR3 length: 14 amino acids. Germline V gene data show CDR1 as MDHEN and CDR2 as SYDVKM. Trimming at V came to 8 bases and at J to 3 bases, leaving 8 bases not matched to a gene. The CDR3 sequence: CASLSFSGEETQYF. The CDR3 region has the DNA TGTGCCAGCCTCTCATTTAGCGGGGAAGAGACCCAGTACTTC.